The 12 T cell receptor beta chains in this list originate from one sample, sequenced in a study of regulatory T cells in long-lasting Graves disease. Building of the TCR beta libraries involved iRepertoire HTBI primers and Arm-PCR of CDR3 regions. TCRdb recomputed calls from the multiplex PCR reads with MiXCR, one row per CDR3 protein. The repertoire holds approximately 470,000 distinct CDR3 sequences, with around 15% as singletons. Time point meaning: newly diagnosed GD, antithyroid drugs for less than 3 months. PBMC-derived RNA was used for the TCR library. The data also belong to a second study, concerning T cells in Graves' hyperthyroidism and ophthalmopathy.

The source material was peripheral blood mononuclear cells (PBMCs), sampled at new diagnosis, from a patient treated with antithyroid drugs. The source of these receptors is a man between 40 and 49 years old with Graves disease.

In this sample, this clonotype turned up many times. The chain employs TRBV3-1 and TRBJ2-1, with 9 bases aligning to TRBD2. V gave up 3 bases and J gave up 4 bases; unmatched junction bases: 7. The CDR3 is made up of 16 amino acids. The germline gives CDR1 LGHDT, CDR2 YNNKEL (reference sequence). The CDR3, as DNA: TGTGCCAGCAGCCAGAATAGCGGGAGATGGTACAATGAGCAGTTCTTC. Translated, it gives CASSQNSGRWYNEQFF.

Points on this clonotype: This likely traces to a read error, being one base from a far larger clone. The chain combines TRBV3-1 with TRBJ2-5; D is perhaps TRBD1 (5 bases). Trimming pared 8 bases from V and 1 base from J, leaving 14 bases between. CDR3 length: 14 amino acids. Germline CDR1 and CDR2: LGHDT and YNNKEL (reference sequence). For the CDR3, the DNA is TGTGCCAGCTCACCTCAGACAGTCCAAGAGACCCAGTACTTC. Translating it yields CASSPQTVQETQYF.

This clonotype was picked up many times. The chain uses TRBV28 and TRBJ1-2; TRBD1 matches at 9 bases. After removal of 5 bases from V and 4 bases from J, the junction contained 11 bases not matched to a gene. The CDR3 is made up of 16 amino acids. Germline-derived CDR1 and CDR2 are MDHEN and SYDVKM. CDR3 bases: TGTGCCAGCAGTCTTCACACAGGGGGCTTCGGCTATGGCTACACCTTC. Its translation: CASSLHTGGFGYGYTF.

This clonotype was found many times. CDR3 coding DNA: TGTGCCAGCAGTTCCGGGACTAGCGGGAGGTGGGGTGAGCAGTTCTTC. Protein product: CASSSGTSGRWGEQFF. This chain links TRBV7-2 with TRBJ2-1; 15 bases line up with TRBD2. The V gene end was trimmed by 6 bases and the J gene end by 9 bases; junction bases not matched to a gene: 9. Germline V gene data show CDR1 as SGHTA and CDR2 as FQGNSA. CDR3 length: 16 amino acids.

This clonotype was recorded at least ten times. The V gene is TRBV7-9, the J gene TRBJ2-7, with 8 bases aligning to TRBD1. V lost 2 bases, J lost 3 bases, and 12 bases stayed unmatched. The germline gives CDR1 SEHNR, CDR2 FQNEAQ (reference sequence). This CDR3 region has 17 residues. DNA of the CDR3: TGTGCCAGCAGCTTACCCCCAGGACAGGGAGAAGACTACGAGCAGTACTTC. Translation: CASSLPPGQGEDYEQYF.

This clonotype was counted only a few times. This chain joins TRBV11-2 and TRBJ2-7; a possible D gene is TRBD1 (6 bases). The CDR3 loop spans 14 amino acids. Germline CDR1 and CDR2: SGHAT and FQNNGV. The V end lost 5 bases, the J end lost 4 bases, and 15 bases lay between the germline ends. The CDR3 DNA reads as TGTGCCAGCAGCATCAGGGGTGGGGGTTACGAGCAGTACTTC. It is translated as CASSIRGGGYEQYF.

The chain couples TRBV29-1 to TRBJ2-1; the match to TRBD2 covers 7 bases. Trimming cost V 4 bases and J 6 bases; bases outside gene matches: 9. This CDR3 contains 14 residues. Germline CDR1 SQVTM, CDR2 ANQGSEA. In DNA form, the CDR3 reads TGCAGCGTTGTGGGGAGGGCCAACTCCAATGAGCAGTTCTTC. The encoded protein is CSVVGRANSNEQFF.

The chain has TRBV6-1 and TRBJ2-1; no reliable D call. This CDR3 contains 15 residues. CDR1 is MNHNS and CDR2 is SASEGT in the germline V gene. Trimming cost V 6 bases and J 0 bases, with 12 bases left between them. CDR3 protein: CASSRSGGSYNEQFF. The CDR3 DNA sequence: TGTGCCAGCAGCCGATCGGGTGGCTCCTACAATGAGCAGTTCTTC.

This clonotype was detected many times. V is TRBV11-2 and J is TRBJ2-5; 10 positions agree with TRBD2. The length of the CDR3 is 16 residues. Looked up from germline, CDR1 is SGHAT and CDR2 is FQNNGV. V lost 2 bases to trimming and J lost 5 bases; unmatched junction nucleotides: 8. CDR3 amino acids: CASSLIAGGPLETQYF. The CDR3 region has the DNA TGTGCCAGCAGCTTAATAGCGGGAGGCCCTCTGGAGACCCAGTACTTC.

Many counts were recorded for this clonotype. V and J are TRBV7-9 and TRBJ2-1, with D unresolved. The V end lost 2 bases, the J end lost 0 bases, and 8 bases lay between the germline ends. The CDR3 covers 15 residues. From germline, CDR1 is SEHNR and CDR2 FQNEAQ (reference sequence). CDR3 nucleotides: TGTGCCAGCAGCTTATCAGAGAGCTCCTACAATGAGCAGTTCTTC. Amino acids: CASSLSESSYNEQFF.

Concerning this clonotype: This may be a read error: a much more frequent sequence differs by one nucleotide. The gene calls are TRBV24-1 and TRBJ1-5; the D gene is possibly TRBD1 (6 bases). This CDR3 has 15 residues. Germline assignment: CDR1 KGHDR and CDR2 SFDVKD. V lost 5 bases and J 4 bases, leaving 14 bases between the germline ends. CDR3 DNA: TGTGCCACCAGTGCTACCCTGGACAGTAATCAGCCCCAGCATTTT. Translating gives CATSATLDSNQPQHF.

This clonotype occurred many times. The rearrangement uses TRBV15 and TRBJ2-7; D is perhaps TRBD1 (5 bases). The germline CDR1 and CDR2 sequences are LNHNV and YYDKDF (reference sequence). The CDR3 is made up of 13 amino acids. Trimming removed 3 bases from V and 4 bases from J, with 10 bases in between. This chain's CDR3 is CATSREKGYEQYF. DNA for the CDR3: TGTGCCACCAGCAGGGAAAAGGGGTACGAGCAGTACTTC.